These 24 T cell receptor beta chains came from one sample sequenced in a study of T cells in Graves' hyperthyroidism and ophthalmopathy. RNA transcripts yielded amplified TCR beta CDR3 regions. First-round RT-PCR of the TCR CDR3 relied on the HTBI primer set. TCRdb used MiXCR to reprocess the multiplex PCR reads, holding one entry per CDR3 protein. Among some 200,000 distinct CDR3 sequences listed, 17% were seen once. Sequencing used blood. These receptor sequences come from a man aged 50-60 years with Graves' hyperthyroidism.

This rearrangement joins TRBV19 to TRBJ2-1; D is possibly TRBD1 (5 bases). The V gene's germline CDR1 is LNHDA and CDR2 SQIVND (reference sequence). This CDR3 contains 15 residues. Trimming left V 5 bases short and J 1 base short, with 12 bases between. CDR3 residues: CASSPGNLSYNEQFF. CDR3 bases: TGTGCCAGTAGTCCAGGGAATCTGTCCTACAATGAGCAGTTCTTC.

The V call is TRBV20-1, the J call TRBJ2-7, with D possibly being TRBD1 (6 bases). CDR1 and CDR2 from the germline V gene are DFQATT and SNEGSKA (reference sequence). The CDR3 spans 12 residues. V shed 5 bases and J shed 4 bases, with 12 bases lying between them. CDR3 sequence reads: CSARTVYYEQYF. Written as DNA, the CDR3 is TGCAGTGCTCGGACAGTCTATTACGAGCAGTACTTC.

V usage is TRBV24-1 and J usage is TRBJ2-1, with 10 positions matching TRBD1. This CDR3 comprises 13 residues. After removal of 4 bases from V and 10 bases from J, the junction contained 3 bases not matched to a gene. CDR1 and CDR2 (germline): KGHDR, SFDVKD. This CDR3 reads CATSDPDRGEQFF. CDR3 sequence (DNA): TGTGCCACCAGTGACCCGGACAGGGGGGAGCAGTTCTTC.

The CDR3 is CASSLTPGGYTF. The CDR3 DNA reads TGTGCCAGCAGTTTAACTCCGGGTGGCTACACCTTC. The V and J genes are TRBV12-3 or TRBV12-4 and TRBJ1-2, with D hard to call. V lost 2 bases, J lost 7 bases, and 8 bases lay in between. CDR3 length equals 12 residues.

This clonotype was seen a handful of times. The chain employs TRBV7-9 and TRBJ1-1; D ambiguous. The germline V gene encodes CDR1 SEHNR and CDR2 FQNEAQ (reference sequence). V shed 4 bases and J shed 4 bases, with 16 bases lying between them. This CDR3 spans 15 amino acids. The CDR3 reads CASSWQKVLSTEAFF. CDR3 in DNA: TGTGCCAGCAGCTGGCAAAAGGTATTGAGCACTGAAGCTTTCTTT.

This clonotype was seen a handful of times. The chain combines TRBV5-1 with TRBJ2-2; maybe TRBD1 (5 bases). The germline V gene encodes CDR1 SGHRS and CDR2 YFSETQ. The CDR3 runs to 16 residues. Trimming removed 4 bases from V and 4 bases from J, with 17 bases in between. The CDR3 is CASSPGRNGATGELFF. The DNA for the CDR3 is TGCGCCAGCAGCCCGGGCAGGAATGGGGCCACCGGGGAGCTGTTTTTT. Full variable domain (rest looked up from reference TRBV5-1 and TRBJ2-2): KAGVTQTPRYLIKTRGQQVTLSCSPISGHRSVSWYQQTPGQGLQFLFEYFSETQRNKGNFPGRFSGRQFSNSRSEMNVSTLELGDSALYLCASSPGRNGATGELFFGEGSRLTVL.

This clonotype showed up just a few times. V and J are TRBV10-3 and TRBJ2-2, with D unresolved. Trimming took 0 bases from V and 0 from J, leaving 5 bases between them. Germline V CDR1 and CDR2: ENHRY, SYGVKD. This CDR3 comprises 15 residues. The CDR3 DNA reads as TGTGCCATCAGTGAGTCTTGGACGAACACCGGGGAGCTGTTTTTT. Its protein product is CAISESWTNTGELFF.

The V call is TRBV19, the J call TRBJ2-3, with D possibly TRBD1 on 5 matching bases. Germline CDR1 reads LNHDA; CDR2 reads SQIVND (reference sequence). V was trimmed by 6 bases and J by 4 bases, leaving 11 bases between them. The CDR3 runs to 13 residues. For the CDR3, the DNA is TGTGCCAGTAGGGTCGCAGGGCCAGATACGCAGTATTTT. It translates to CASRVAGPDTQYF.

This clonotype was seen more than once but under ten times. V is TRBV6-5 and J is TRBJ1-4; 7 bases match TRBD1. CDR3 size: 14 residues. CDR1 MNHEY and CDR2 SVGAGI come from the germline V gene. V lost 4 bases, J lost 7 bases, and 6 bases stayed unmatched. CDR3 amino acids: CASSSRQGPEKLFF. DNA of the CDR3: TGTGCCAGCAGTTCACGACAGGGCCCTGAAAAACTGTTTTTT.

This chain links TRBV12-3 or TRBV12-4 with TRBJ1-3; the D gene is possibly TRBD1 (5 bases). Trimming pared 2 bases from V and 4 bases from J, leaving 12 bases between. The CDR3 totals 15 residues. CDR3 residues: CASSLNIGAGNTIYF. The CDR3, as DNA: TGTGCCAGCAGTTTAAACATAGGGGCCGGAAACACCATATATTTT.

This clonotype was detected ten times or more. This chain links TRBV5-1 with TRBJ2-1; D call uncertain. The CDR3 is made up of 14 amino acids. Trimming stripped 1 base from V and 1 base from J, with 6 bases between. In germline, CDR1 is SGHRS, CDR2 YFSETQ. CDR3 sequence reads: CASSLSVSYNEQFF. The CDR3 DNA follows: TGCGCCAGCAGCTTGTCTGTATCCTACAATGAGCAGTTCTTC.

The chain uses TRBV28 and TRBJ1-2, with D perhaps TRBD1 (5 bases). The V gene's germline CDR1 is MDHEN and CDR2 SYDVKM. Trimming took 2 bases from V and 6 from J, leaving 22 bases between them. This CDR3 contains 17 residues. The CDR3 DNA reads TGTGCCAGCAGTTTAATAGAGAGGCGGGGGGGTAAGGATGGCTACACCTTC. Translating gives CASSLIERRGGKDGYTF.

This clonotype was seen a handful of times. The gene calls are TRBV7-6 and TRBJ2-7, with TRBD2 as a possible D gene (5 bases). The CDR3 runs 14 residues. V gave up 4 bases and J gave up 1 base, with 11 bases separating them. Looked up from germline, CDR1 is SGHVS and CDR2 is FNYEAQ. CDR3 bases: TGTGCCAGCAGCTCCCTCAGGAGGTCCTACGAGCAGTACTTC. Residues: CASSSLRRSYEQYF.

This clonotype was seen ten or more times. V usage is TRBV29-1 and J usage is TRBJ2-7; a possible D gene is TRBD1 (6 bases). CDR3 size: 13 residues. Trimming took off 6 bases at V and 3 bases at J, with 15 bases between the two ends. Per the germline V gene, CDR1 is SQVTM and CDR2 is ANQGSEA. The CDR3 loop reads CSVLLPQGYEQYF. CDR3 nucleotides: TGCAGCGTCCTTCTCCCACAGGGCTACGAGCAGTACTTC.

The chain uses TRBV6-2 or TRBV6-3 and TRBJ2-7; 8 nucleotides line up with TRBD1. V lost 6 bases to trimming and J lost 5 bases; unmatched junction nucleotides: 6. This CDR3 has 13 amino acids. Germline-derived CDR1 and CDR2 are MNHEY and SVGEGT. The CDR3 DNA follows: TGTGCCAGCAGGCGGACAGGGAACGACGAGCAGTACTTC. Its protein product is CASRRTGNDEQYF.

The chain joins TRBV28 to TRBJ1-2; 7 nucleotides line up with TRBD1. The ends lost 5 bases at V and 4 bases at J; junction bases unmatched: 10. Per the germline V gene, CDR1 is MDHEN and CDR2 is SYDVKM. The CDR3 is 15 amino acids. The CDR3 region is CASSLDTDRAYGYTF. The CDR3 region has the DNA TGTGCCAGCAGTCTCGACACCGACAGGGCCTATGGCTACACCTTC.

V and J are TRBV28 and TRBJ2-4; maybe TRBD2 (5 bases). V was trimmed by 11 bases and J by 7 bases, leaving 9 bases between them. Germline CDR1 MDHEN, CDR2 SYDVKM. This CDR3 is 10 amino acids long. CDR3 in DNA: TGTGCCTTCTCGGGGAACATTCAGTACTTC. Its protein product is CAFSGNIQYF.

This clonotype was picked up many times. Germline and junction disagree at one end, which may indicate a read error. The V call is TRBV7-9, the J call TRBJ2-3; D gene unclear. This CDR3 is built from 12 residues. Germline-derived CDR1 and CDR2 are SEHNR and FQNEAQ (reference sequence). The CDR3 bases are TGTGCCAGCGGCTTCGGAGTGGATACGCAGTATTTT. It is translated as CASGFGVDTQYF.

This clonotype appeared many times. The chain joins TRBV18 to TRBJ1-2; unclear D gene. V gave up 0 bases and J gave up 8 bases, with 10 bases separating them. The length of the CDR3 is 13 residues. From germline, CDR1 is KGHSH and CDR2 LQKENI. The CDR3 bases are TGTGCCAGCTCACCACCGCTAGGACTCGGCTACACCTTC. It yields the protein CASSPPLGLGYTF.

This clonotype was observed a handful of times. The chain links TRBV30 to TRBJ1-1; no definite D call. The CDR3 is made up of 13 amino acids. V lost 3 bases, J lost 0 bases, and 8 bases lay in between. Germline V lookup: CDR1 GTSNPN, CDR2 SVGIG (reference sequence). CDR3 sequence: CAWRTPMNTEAFF. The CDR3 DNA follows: TGTGCCTGGAGGACCCCCATGAACACTGAAGCTTTCTTT.

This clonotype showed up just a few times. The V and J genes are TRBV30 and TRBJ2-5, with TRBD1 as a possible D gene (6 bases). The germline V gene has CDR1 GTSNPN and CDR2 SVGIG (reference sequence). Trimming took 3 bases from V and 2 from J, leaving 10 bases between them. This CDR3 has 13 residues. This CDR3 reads CAWRGTLQETQYF. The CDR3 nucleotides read TGTGCCTGGAGGGGGACACTTCAAGAGACCCAGTACTTC.

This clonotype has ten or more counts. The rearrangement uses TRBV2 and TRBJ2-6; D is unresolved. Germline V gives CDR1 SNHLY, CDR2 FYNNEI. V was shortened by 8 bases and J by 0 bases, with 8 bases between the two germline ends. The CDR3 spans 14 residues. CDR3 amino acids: CASGPNSGANVLTF. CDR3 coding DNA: TGTGCCAGCGGTCCCAACTCTGGGGCCAACGTCCTGACTTTC.

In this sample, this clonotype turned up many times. CDR3 region: CASSDSGQGSDTQYF. The CDR3 nucleotides read TGTGCCAGCAGTGACTCAGGACAGGGCTCAGATACGCAGTATTTT. This chain connects TRBV6-4 to TRBJ2-3; 8 bases match TRBD1. In germline, CDR1 is MRHNA, CDR2 SNTAGT. The CDR3 length is 15 residues. Trimming took 0 bases from V and 4 from J; bases not matched to a gene: 3.

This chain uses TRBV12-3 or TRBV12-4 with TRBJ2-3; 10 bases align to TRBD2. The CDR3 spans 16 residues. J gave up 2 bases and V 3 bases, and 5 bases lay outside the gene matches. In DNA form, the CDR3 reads TGTGCCAGCAGTTTTACTAGCGGGGTCCCCACAGATACGCAGTATTTT. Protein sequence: CASSFTSGVPTDTQYF.